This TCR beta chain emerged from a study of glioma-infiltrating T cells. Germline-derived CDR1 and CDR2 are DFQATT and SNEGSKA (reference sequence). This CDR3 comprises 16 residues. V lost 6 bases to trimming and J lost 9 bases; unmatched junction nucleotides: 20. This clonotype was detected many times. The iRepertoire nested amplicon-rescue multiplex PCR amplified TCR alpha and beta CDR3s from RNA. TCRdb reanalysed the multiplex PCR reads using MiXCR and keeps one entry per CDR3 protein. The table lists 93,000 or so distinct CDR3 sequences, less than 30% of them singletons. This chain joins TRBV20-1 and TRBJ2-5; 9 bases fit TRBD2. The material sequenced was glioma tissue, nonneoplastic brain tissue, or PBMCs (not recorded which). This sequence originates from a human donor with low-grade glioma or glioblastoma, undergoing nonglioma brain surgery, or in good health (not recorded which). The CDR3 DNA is TGCAGTGCCACGTTATACGGGGCTAGCGGGGAACGGGCCCAGTACTTC. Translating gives CSATLYGASGERAQYF.